The 21 T cell receptor beta chains listed next were all sequenced from one sample in a study of T cell repertoires in cytomegalovirus infection. TCRdb re-called the reads with MiXCR, one entry per CDR3 protein. In the table there are some 320,000 distinct CDR3 sequences, 25% to 30% of which are singletons. No antigen has been identified for these receptors. The material sequenced was cultured PBMCs, taken from culture after CMV antigen stimulation. The receptors stem from a human donor in good health (CMV status not recorded). Some clones in this sample may be carry-over from other donors' samples.

With respect to this clonotype: Since a much larger clone is just one base distant, this may be a read error. V and J are TRBV6-6 and TRBJ2-7; perhaps TRBD2 as D (5 bases). The CDR3 contains 13 residues. Trimming took off 8 bases at V and 3 bases at J, with 14 bases between the two ends. In germline, CDR1 is MNHNY, CDR2 SVGAGI (reference sequence). The CDR3 region is CASSVEVLYEQYF. The CDR3 bases are TGTGCCAGCTCCGTGGAGGTCCTCTACGAGCAGTACTTC.

The table lists this clonotype with a few counts. This chain joins TRBV7-9 and TRBJ2-1, with 12 bases aligning to TRBD2. The CDR3 runs 17 residues. J lost 0 bases, V lost 6 bases, and 6 bases had no gene match. Germline V gives CDR1 SEHNR, CDR2 FQNEAQ (reference sequence). The DNA of the CDR3 is TGTGCCAGCAGAGGCCCGACTAGCGGGAGCTCCTACAATGAGCAGTTCTTC. Residues: CASRGPTSGSSYNEQFF. Full variable domain (remainder filled in from reference TRBV7-9 and TRBJ2-1): DTGVSQNPRHKITKRGQNVTFRCDPISEHNRLYWYRQTLGQGPEFLTYFQNEAQLEKSRLLSDRFSAERPKGSFSTLEIQRTEQGDSAMYLCASRGPTSGSSYNEQFFGPGTRLTVL.

This clonotype has a single count. Written as DNA, the CDR3 is TGTGCCAGCTCTGACAGGAGCACAGATACGCAGTATTTT. Translating gives CASSDRSTDTQYF. V gene TRBV6-5 combines with J gene TRBJ2-3; D may be TRBD1 (6 bases). V shed 8 bases and J shed 0 bases, with 9 bases lying between them. Germline V CDR1 and CDR2: MNHEY, SVGAGI. The CDR3 covers 13 residues.

This clonotype appeared once. The chain employs TRBV12-5 and TRBJ2-2; D is undetermined. The length of the CDR3 is 13 residues. CDR1 is LGHNT and CDR2 is FRNRAP in the germline V gene. The V end lost 0 bases, the J end lost 4 bases, and 3 bases lay between the germline ends. The DNA for the CDR3 is TGTGCTAGTGGTTTGGTAATCACCGGGGAGCTGTTTTTT. It encodes CASGLVITGELFF.

The CDR3 DNA reads TGTGCCAGCAGCATGGACAGGGGGAAGAATACGCAGTATTTT. This gives the protein CASSMDRGKNTQYF. This chain links TRBV7-2 with TRBJ2-3; TRBD1 aligns across 10 bases. CDR3 length: 14 residues. After removal of 5 bases from V and 7 bases from J, the junction contained 6 bases not matched to a gene. Per the germline V gene, CDR1 is SGHTA and CDR2 is FQGNSA. The full variable domain, with the rest looked up from reference TRBV7-2 and TRBJ2-3, is GAGVSQSPSNKVTEKGKDVELRCDPISGHTALYWYRQSLGQGLEFLIYFQGNSAPDKSGLPSDRFSAERTGGSVSTLTIQRTQQEDSAVYLCASSMDRGKNTQYFGPGTRLTVL.

The chain recombines TRBV11-3 with TRBJ1-6; the D gene is possibly TRBD1 (5 bases). CDR1 and CDR2 from the germline V gene are SGHNT and YENEEA. The CDR3 loop spans 20 amino acids. Trimming cost V 4 bases and J 0 bases, with 22 bases left between them. CDR3 bases: TGTGCCAGCAGCTCCCCTAGCAGGGCATTTCCTCACTCCTATAATTCACCCCTCCACTTT. This gives the protein CASSSPSRAFPHSYNSPLHF.

The V gene is TRBV29-1, the J gene TRBJ2-7; maybe TRBD1 (5 bases). From germline, CDR1 is SQVTM and CDR2 ANQGSEA. The CDR3 consists of 12 residues. The V and J ends lost 4 bases and 2 bases respectively, with 9 bases between them. In DNA form, the CDR3 reads TGCAGCGTTGTGGGCAGGGCCTACGAGCAGTACTTC. Amino acids: CSVVGRAYEQYF.

V is TRBV27 and J is TRBJ1-5, with D perhaps TRBD1 (5 bases). V was shortened by 2 bases and J by 4 bases, with 24 bases between the two germline ends. The germline CDR1 and CDR2 sequences are MNHEY and SMNVEV (reference sequence). The CDR3 extends over 19 amino acids. CDR3 loop: CASSLEVEPVVGGNQPQHF. Here the CDR3 DNA reads TGTGCCAGCAGTTTAGAAGTTGAGCCAGTAGTTGGGGGTAATCAGCCCCAGCATTTT.

This rearrangement joins TRBV20-1 to TRBJ2-5; no reliable D call. Germline CDR1 DFQATT, CDR2 SNEGSKA (reference sequence). CDR3 length equals 15 residues. V lost 3 bases and J lost 5, with 19 bases in between. CDR3 protein: CSASISGPSIETQYF. CDR3 in DNA: TGCAGTGCTAGCATAAGTGGACCGTCGATCGAGACCCAGTACTTC.

This clonotype was observed at least ten times. The chain combines TRBV19 with TRBJ1-5; D ambiguous. The CDR3 has 15 amino acids. V was pared by 3 bases and J by 1 base, with 10 bases between. CDR1 and CDR2 from the germline V gene are LNHDA and SQIVND (reference sequence). The CDR3 DNA is TGTGCCAGTAGTATGTACGGGAGCAGCAATCAGCCCCAGCATTTT. Translated: CASSMYGSSNQPQHF.

J is TRBJ2-1 and V is TRBV7-3; 9 nucleotides line up with TRBD2. The CDR3 extends over 15 amino acids. Germline V CDR1 and CDR2: SGHTA, FQGTGA. The J segment lost 5 bases and the V segment lost 2 bases, leaving 4 bases of the junction unmatched. The CDR3 DNA reads TGTGCCAGCAGCTTACTAGCGGGGACACACAATGAGCAGTTCTTC. Translation: CASSLLAGTHNEQFF. Supplemented by reference TRBV7-3 and TRBJ2-1, the full variable domain reads GAGVSQTPSNKVTEKGKYVELRCDPISGHTALYWYRQSLGQGPEFLIYFQGTGAADDSGLPNDRFFAVRPEGSVSTLKIQRTERGDSAVYLCASSLLAGTHNEQFFGPGTRLTVL.

This clonotype was observed a single time. This sequence joins TRBV5-1 and TRBJ2-5, with D uncertain. With 4 bases removed from V and 2 bases from J, the gap between germline ends came to 12 bases. The germline V gene has CDR1 SGHRS and CDR2 YFSETQ. The CDR3 sequence is 14 residues long. CDR3 amino acids: CASSVSPAQETQYF. In DNA, the CDR3 is TGCGCCAGCAGCGTTTCCCCGGCGCAAGAGACCCAGTACTTC.

The V call is TRBV11-2, the J call TRBJ1-6, with D perhaps TRBD1 (5 bases). Looked up from germline, CDR1 is SGHAT and CDR2 is FQNNGV. V was clipped by 1 base and J by 4 bases, with 17 bases between them. The CDR3 has 18 residues. Here the CDR3 reads CASSLGYLGASYNSPLHF. The CDR3 DNA follows: TGTGCCAGCAGCTTAGGATACCTTGGGGCTTCGTATAATTCACCCCTCCACTTT.

V gene TRBV5-5 combines with J gene TRBJ1-2; D ambiguous. V lost 0 bases, J lost 2 bases, and 11 bases lay in between. Germline V gene sequence: CDR1 SGHKS, CDR2 YYEKEE (reference sequence). The CDR3 is 15 residues long. The CDR3, as DNA: TGTGCCAGCAGCTTGGGGCTCTATCCCAACTATGGCTACACCTTC. It specifies CASSLGLYPNYGYTF.

This clonotype has a handful of counts. The chain combines TRBV28 with TRBJ2-7; 9 bases align to TRBD2. This CDR3 is 16 amino acids long. J lost 5 bases, V lost 3 bases, and 11 bases had no gene match. Germline CDR1 and CDR2: MDHEN and SYDVKM. The CDR3 spells CASSFATSGRGHEQYF. The CDR3 nucleotides read TGTGCCAGCAGTTTCGCGACTAGCGGCCGAGGCCACGAGCAGTACTTC.

This clonotype was observed a handful of times. The J gene is TRBJ1-1, the V gene TRBV19; a possible D gene is TRBD1 (5 bases). CDR3 length: 14 residues. Germline V gene sequence: CDR1 LNHDA, CDR2 SQIVND (reference sequence). Trimming stripped 3 bases from V and 1 base from J, with 9 bases between. In DNA form, the CDR3 reads TGTGCCAGTAGTATCGCAGGGCCGAACACTGAAGCTTTCTTT. It yields the protein CASSIAGPNTEAFF.

The J gene is TRBJ1-2, the V gene TRBV6-5; D unclear. Germline CDR1 reads MNHEY; CDR2 reads SVGAGI. CDR3 length equals 14 residues. V dropped 8 bases and J dropped 4 bases, with 17 bases sitting between them. The CDR3 sequence is CASSPWQGFYGYTF. The DNA of the CDR3 is TGTGCCAGCTCCCCTTGGCAAGGCTTCTATGGCTACACCTTC.

This clonotype came up a few times. The V and J genes are TRBV27 and TRBJ2-7; D gene unclear. V lost 5 bases, J lost 0 bases, and 11 bases lay in between. CDR3 length: 14 residues. Looked up from germline, CDR1 is MNHEY and CDR2 is SMNVEV (reference sequence). The CDR3 is CASSPEMSSYEQYF. Written as DNA, the CDR3 is TGTGCCAGCAGTCCCGAGATGAGCTCCTACGAGCAGTACTTC.

The chain recombines TRBV7-8 with TRBJ1-5; no reliable D call. Germline CDR1 reads SGHVS; CDR2 reads FQNEAQ. This CDR3 is 14 amino acids long. V shed 4 bases and J shed 0 bases, with 7 bases lying between them. The CDR3 bases are TGTGCCAGCAGCTCCTCGCGTAGCAATCAGCCCCAGCATTTT. It translates to CASSSSRSNQPQHF.

About this clonotype: Just one base apart from a much larger clone, this may be a read error. J is TRBJ2-1 and V is TRBV7-9; TRBD2 matches 8 bases. The CDR3 has 18 amino acids. The germline V gene has CDR1 SEHNR and CDR2 FQNEAQ (reference sequence). The ends lost 3 bases at V and 1 base at J; junction bases unmatched: 11. The CDR3 DNA sequence: TGTGCCAGCAGCTTCGAGTTAGCGGGGACTAGGTCCTACAATGAGCAGTTCTTC. This encodes CASSFELAGTRSYNEQFF.

This clonotype was picked up many times. The V and J genes are TRBV7-9 and TRBJ2-1; D gene ambiguous. With 6 bases removed from V and 6 bases from J, the gap between germline ends came to 9 bases. The germline V gene encodes CDR1 SEHNR and CDR2 FQNEAQ (reference sequence). CDR3 length: 12 amino acids. CDR3 nucleotides: TGTGCCAGCAGGTACATCCCCAATGAGCAGTTCTTC. This sequence encodes CASRYIPNEQFF.